This TCR beta chain was obtained from a study of blood T cell repertoires in COVID-19. Methods used by the authors: Reference gene primer amplification gave estimated nucleated cell counts. Only in-frame clones appear in the TCRdb table, and some are missing; sequencing was by immunoSEQ multiplex PCR. D and trimming come from the DNA, and the V and J calls and clone size come from that table. The data show roughly 160,000 clones, more than 75% seen once. The CDR3 is 14 residues long. V was clipped by 2 bases and J by 7 bases; unmatched bases: 5. Germline assignment: CDR1 LGHDT and CDR2 YNNKEL (reference sequence).

Material for sequencing was peripheral blood. The receptor's source is a woman aged 70 to 79 with COVID-19, enrolled during active disease. J is TRBJ2-7 and V is TRBV3-1 (or the pseudogene TRBV3-2), with 10 bases aligning to TRBD1. The CDR3 is CASSQPGTGVEQYF. DNA for the CDR3: TGTGCCAGCAGCCAACCCGGGACAGGGGTAGAGCAGTACTTC.